The text below deals with one T cell receptor beta chain. This sample stems from a study of technical replicates of blood from several donors. Sequencing was performed with immunoSEQ multiplex PCR; in TCRdb, only in-frame clones are kept and a portion is missing. The repertoire has tens of thousands of clones, around nine tenths of them found once; the top ten carry under 0.5%. The sequenced material came from T cells isolated from PBMCs. This receptor was taken from a human donor in good health.

CDR3 amino acids: CASSLVDRSYEQYF. As DNA, the CDR3 is TGTGCCAGCAGTTTAGTAGACAGATCCTACGAGCAGTACTTC. This chain links TRBV28 with TRBJ2-7; tentative D call: TRBD1 (5 bases). Germline V gene sequence: CDR1 MDHEN, CDR2 SYDVKM. V lost 2 bases to trimming and J lost 1 base, with 9 bases between them. This CDR3 spans 14 amino acids. Variable domain in full (rest from reference TRBV28 and TRBJ2-7): DVKVTQSSRYLVKRTGEKVFLECVQDMDHENMFWYRQDPGLGLRLIYFSYDVKMKEKGDIPEGYSVSREKKERFSLILESASTNQTSMYLCASSLVDRSYEQYFGPGTRLTVT.